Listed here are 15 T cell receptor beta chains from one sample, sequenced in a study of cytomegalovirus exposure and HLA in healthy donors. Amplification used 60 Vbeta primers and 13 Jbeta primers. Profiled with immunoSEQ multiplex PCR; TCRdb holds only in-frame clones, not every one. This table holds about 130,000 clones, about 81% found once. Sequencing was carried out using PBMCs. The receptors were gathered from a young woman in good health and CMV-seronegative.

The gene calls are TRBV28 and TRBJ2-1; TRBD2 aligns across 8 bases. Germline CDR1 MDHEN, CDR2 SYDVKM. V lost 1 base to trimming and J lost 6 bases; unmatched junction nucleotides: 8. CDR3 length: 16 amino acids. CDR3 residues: CASSLSGTRASNEQFF. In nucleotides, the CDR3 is TGTGCCAGCAGTTTATCGGGGACTAGGGCCTCCAATGAGCAGTTCTTC.

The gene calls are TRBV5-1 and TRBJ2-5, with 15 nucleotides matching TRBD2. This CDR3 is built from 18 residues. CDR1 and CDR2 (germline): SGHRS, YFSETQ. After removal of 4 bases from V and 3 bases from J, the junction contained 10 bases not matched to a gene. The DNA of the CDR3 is TGCGCCAGCAGCCTGCCGTACGGGACTAGCGGGGGGAAAGAGACCCAGTACTTC. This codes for CASSLPYGTSGGKETQYF.

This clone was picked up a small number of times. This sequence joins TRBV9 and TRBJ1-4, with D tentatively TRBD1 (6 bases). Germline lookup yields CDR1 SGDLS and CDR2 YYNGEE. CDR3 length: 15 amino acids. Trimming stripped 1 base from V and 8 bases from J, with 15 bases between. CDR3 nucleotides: TGTGCCAGCAGCGTAACCGGACAGCCTACGGAAAAACTGTTTTTT. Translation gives CASSVTGQPTEKLFF.

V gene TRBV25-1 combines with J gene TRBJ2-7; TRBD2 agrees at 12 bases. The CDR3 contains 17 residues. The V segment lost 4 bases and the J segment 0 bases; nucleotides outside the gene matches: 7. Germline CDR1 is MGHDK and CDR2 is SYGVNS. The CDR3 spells CASSGPPSGRDSYEQYF. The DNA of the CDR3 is TGTGCCAGCAGTGGGCCCCCTAGCGGGAGGGACTCCTACGAGCAGTACTTC.

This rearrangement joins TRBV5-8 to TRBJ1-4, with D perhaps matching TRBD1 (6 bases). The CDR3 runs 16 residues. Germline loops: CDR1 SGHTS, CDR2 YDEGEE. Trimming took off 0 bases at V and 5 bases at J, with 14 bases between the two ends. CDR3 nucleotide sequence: TGTGCCAGCAGCTTGGGGGCTTGGACAGAAAATGAAAAACTGTTTTTT. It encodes CASSLGAWTENEKLFF.

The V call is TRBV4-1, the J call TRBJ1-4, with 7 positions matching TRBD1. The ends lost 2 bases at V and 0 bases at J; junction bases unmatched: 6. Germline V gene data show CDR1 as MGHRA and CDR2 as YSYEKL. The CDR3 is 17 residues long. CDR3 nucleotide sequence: TGCGCCAGCAGCCAATCCGGACAGGCCCCAACTAATGAAAAACTGTTTTTT. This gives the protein CASSQSGQAPTNEKLFF.

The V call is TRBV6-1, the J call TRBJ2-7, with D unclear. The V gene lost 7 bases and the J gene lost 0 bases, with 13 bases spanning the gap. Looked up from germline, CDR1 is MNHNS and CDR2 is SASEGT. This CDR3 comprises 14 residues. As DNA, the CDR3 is TGTGCCAGCACCTCATCTTGGAGCTCCTACGAGCAGTACTTC. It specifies CASTSSWSSYEQYF.

The CDR3 protein is CAWNVFRGLRTEAFF. The DNA for the CDR3 is TGTGCCTGGAACGTATTCAGGGGATTGAGGACTGAAGCTTTCTTT. The chain links TRBV30 to TRBJ1-1; weak D call: TRBD1 (6 bases). Deletions cut 4 bases from V and 5 bases from J, with 20 bases between. The CDR3 sequence is 15 residues long. Germline lookup yields CDR1 GTSNPN and CDR2 SVGIG (reference sequence).

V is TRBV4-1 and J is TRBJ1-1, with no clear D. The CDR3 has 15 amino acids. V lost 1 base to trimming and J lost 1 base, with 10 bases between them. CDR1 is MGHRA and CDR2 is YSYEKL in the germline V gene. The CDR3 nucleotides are TGCGCCAGCAGCCAAGGCGAGGGATGGAACACTGAAGCTTTCTTT. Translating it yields CASSQGEGWNTEAFF.

CDR3 sequence: CASSPRQLLSYEQYF. CDR3 DNA sequence: TGTGCCAGCAGCCCCAGACAGCTACTCTCCTACGAGCAGTACTTC. The chain has TRBV11-3 and TRBJ2-7, with D possibly matching TRBD1 (5 bases). V was pared by 5 bases and J by 0 bases, with 14 bases between. Germline assignment: CDR1 SGHNT and CDR2 YENEEA. This CDR3 has 15 amino acids. Filled out from reference TRBV11-3 and TRBJ2-7, the complete variable domain reads EAGVVQSPRYKIIEKKQPVAFWCNPISGHNTLYWYLQNLGQGPELLIRYENEEAVDDSQLPKDRFSAERLKGVDSTLKIQPAELGDSAVYLCASSPRQLLSYEQYFGPGTRLTVT.

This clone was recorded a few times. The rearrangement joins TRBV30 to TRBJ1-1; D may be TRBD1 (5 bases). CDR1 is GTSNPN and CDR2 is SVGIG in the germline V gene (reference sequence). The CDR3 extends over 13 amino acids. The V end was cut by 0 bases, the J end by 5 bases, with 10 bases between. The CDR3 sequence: CAWSVGVRTEAFF. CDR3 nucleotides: TGTGCCTGGAGTGTAGGGGTCCGGACTGAAGCTTTCTTT.

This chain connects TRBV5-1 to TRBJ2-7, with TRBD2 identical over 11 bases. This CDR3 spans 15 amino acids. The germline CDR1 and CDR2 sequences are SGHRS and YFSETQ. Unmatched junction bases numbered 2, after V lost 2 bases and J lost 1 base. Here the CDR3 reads CASSFSGGVSYEQYF. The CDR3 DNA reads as TGCGCCAGCAGCTTTAGCGGGGGGGTATCCTACGAGCAGTACTTC.

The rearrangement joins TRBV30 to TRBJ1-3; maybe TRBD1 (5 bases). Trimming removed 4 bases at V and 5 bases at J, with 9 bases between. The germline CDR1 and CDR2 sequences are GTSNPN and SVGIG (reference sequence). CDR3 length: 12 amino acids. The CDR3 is CAWTTARNTIYF. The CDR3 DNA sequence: TGTGCCTGGACGACAGCTCGAAACACCATATATTTT.

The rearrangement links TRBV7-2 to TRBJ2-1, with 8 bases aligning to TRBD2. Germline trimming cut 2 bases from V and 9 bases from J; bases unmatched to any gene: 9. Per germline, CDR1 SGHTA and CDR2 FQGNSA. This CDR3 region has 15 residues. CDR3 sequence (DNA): TGTGCCAGCAGCTTACTATCCGGGGGGGTCCGTGAGCAGTTCTTC. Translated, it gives CASSLLSGGVREQFF. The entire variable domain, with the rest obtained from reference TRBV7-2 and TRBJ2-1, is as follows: GAGVSQSPSNKVTEKGKDVELRCDPISGHTALYWYRQSLGQGLEFLIYFQGNSAPDKSGLPSDRFSAERTGGSVSTLTIQRTQQEDSAVYLCASSLLSGGVREQFFGPGTRLTVL.

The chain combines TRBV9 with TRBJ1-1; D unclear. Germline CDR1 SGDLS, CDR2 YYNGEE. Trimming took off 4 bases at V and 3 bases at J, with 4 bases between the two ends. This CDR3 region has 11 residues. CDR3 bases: TGTGCCAGCAGCCCAGACACTGAAGCTTTCTTT. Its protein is CASSPDTEAFF.